The 2 T cell receptor beta chains below come from one sample, sequenced in a study of cytomegalovirus exposure and HLA in healthy donors. It was with 60 Vbeta and 13 Jbeta primers that the PCR ran. Using immunoSEQ multiplex PCR, the repertoire was profiled, and TCRdb retains in-frame clones only, with some absent. The table has 200,000 to 250,000 clones, about 85% seen once. The sample was PBMCs. These receptors originate from a human donor in good health.

This clone was recorded only once. This chain joins TRBV18 and TRBJ2-1; a possible D gene is TRBD1 (5 bases). Trimming cost V 1 base and J 1 base, with 8 bases left between them. In germline, CDR1 is KGHSH, CDR2 LQKENI. The CDR3 has 15 residues. CDR3 nucleotide sequence: TGTGCCAGCTCACCACAGGACACTTCCTACAATGAGCAGTTCTTC. It translates to CASSPQDTSYNEQFF.

This rearrangement joins TRBV15 to TRBJ2-7; 9 bases agree with TRBD1. The length of the CDR3 is 13 residues. With 1 base clipped from V and 10 bases from J, the junction kept 5 bases outside the gene matches. Germline loops: CDR1 LNHNV, CDR2 YYDKDF (reference sequence). CDR3 DNA: TGTGCCACCAGCAGAGCCGACAGGGGGAATCAGTACTTC. Translated: CATSRADRGNQYF.